Listed below are T cell receptor beta chains from one sample, sequenced in a study of immune heterogeneity within non-small cell lung tumors. From the multiplex PCR reads, TCRdb called clonotypes with MiXCR, one entry per CDR3 protein. The data hold roughly 4,700 distinct CDR3 sequences, with 30% to 40% observed a single time. The source material was lung tumor tissue. The source is a woman aged 50 to 60 with non-small cell lung cancer. Each CDR3 is given with its conserved first and last residue. Fields, in order: clone size, D gene, V gene, J gene, CDR3 protein, CDR3 DNA. A D gene is named only where the DNA matches it firmly. Some rows mark clone size as missing; the rest say once, few, many or name a class of expanded clone.

clone size: medium-sized; D gene: NA; V gene: TRBV6-1; J gene: TRBJ2-7; CDR3 protein: CASSEHYEQYF; CDR3 DNA: TGTGCCAGCAGTGAACACTACGAGCAGTACTTC
clone size: NA; D gene: TRBD2; V gene: TRBV6-2/TRBV6-3; J gene: TRBJ2-1; CDR3 protein: CASSTRLAAYNEQFF; CDR3 DNA: TGTGCCAGCAGTACCCGACTAGCGGCCTACAATGAGCAGTTCTTC
clone size: few; D gene: TRBD2; V gene: TRBV24-1; J gene: TRBJ2-1; CDR3 protein: CATSDFAGDLGNEQFF; CDR3 DNA: TGTGCCACCAGTGATTTCGCGGGGGACTTGGGGAATGAGCAGTTCTTC
clone size: medium-sized; D gene: NA; V gene: TRBV30; J gene: TRBJ2-1; CDR3 protein: CAWSGYGGNEQFF; CDR3 DNA: TGTGCCTGGAGTGGTTACGGGGGCAATGAGCAGTTCTTC
clone size: medium-sized; D gene: NA; V gene: TRBV19; J gene: TRBJ2-7; CDR3 protein: CASSIEGGGTHEQYF; CDR3 DNA: TGTGCCAGTAGTATAGAAGGCGGAGGGACCCACGAGCAGTACTTC
clone size: NA; D gene: NA; V gene: TRBV2; J gene: TRBJ2-1; CDR3 protein: CASSRERIEQFF; CDR3 DNA: TGTGCCAGCAGTCGGGAACGCATTGAGCAGTTCTTC
clone size: medium-sized; D gene: NA; V gene: TRBV14; J gene: TRBJ1-6; CDR3 protein: CASSRTGSIISPLHF; CDR3 DNA: TGTGCCAGCAGCCGAACAGGGTCGATAATTTCACCCCTCCACTTT
clone size: few; D gene: NA; V gene: TRBV4-2; J gene: TRBJ2-7; CDR3 protein: CASSQDKGGPYEQYF; CDR3 DNA: TGTGCCAGCAGCCAAGACAAGGGGGGCCCCTACGAGCAGTACTTC
clone size: medium-sized; D gene: TRBD1; V gene: TRBV2; J gene: TRBJ2-7; CDR3 protein: CASSGTVTYEQYF; CDR3 DNA: TGTGCCAGCAGCGGGACAGTTACCTACGAGCAGTACTTC
clone size: medium-sized; D gene: TRBD1; V gene: TRBV30; J gene: TRBJ1-4; CDR3 protein: CAWSAGGGKLFF; CDR3 DNA: TGTGCCTGGAGTGCAGGGGGAGGAAAACTGTTTTTT
clone size: few; D gene: NA; V gene: TRBV28; J gene: TRBJ1-6; CDR3 protein: CASSWAGALHF; CDR3 DNA: TGTGCCAGCAGTTGGGCCGGGGCCCTCCACTTT
clone size: medium-sized; D gene: TRBD1; V gene: TRBV20-1; J gene: TRBJ2-2; CDR3 protein: CSARGQENTGELFF; CDR3 DNA: TGCAGTGCTCGAGGACAGGAGAACACCGGGGAGCTGTTTTTT
clone size: medium-sized; D gene: NA; V gene: TRBV5-1; J gene: TRBJ1-3; CDR3 protein: CASSPLTGPGNTIYF; CDR3 DNA: TGCGCCAGCAGCCCACTGACGGGTCCCGGAAACACCATATATTTT
clone size: NA; D gene: TRBD2; V gene: TRBV28; J gene: TRBJ2-1; CDR3 protein: CASSSYNPGLEGEQSF; CDR3 DNA: TGTGCCAGCAGTTCGTACAATCCGGGACTAGAGGGTGAGCAGTCCTTC
clone size: NA; D gene: NA; V gene: TRBV7-3; J gene: TRBJ1-5; CDR3 protein: CASRGRVGTTHSNQPQHF; CDR3 DNA: TGTGCCAGCAGGGGCCGTGTCGGGACGACCCATAGCAATCAGCCCCAGCATTTT
clone size: large; D gene: NA; V gene: TRBV5-1; J gene: TRBJ2-7; CDR3 protein: CASRGTGEGPYEQYF; CDR3 DNA: TGCGCCAGCAGGGGCACAGGGGAGGGTCCCTACGAGCAGTACTTC
clone size: medium-sized; D gene: NA; V gene: TRBV11-1; J gene: TRBJ2-7; CDR3 protein: CASSPWSDEQYF; CDR3 DNA: TGTGCCAGCAGCCCATGGAGTGACGAGCAGTACTTC
clone size: few; D gene: NA; V gene: TRBV19; J gene: TRBJ1-5; CDR3 protein: CASSIVRGPRQPQHF; CDR3 DNA: TGTGCCAGTAGTATAGTCCGGGGCCCAAGGCAGCCCCAGCATTTT
clone size: NA; D gene: TRBD1; V gene: TRBV12-3/TRBV12-4; J gene: TRBJ1-1; CDR3 protein: CASRQTGAAEAFF; CDR3 DNA: TGTGCCAGCAGACAAACAGGGGCCGCTGAAGCTTTCTTT
clone size: NA; D gene: TRBD2; V gene: TRBV5-6; J gene: TRBJ2-7; CDR3 protein: CARSSLSGRAGGRVYEQYF; CDR3 DNA: TGTGCCCGCAGCTCCCTATCGGGACGAGCGGGAGGGCGTGTGTACGAGCAGTACTTC
clone size: few; D gene: NA; V gene: TRBV7-9; J gene: TRBJ2-3; CDR3 protein: CASSGVGEQYF; CDR3 DNA: TGTGCCAGCAGCGGCGTCGGGGAGCAGTATTTT
clone size: medium-sized; D gene: NA; V gene: TRBV28; J gene: TRBJ2-2; CDR3 protein: CASSSSGYIAGELFF; CDR3 DNA: TGTGCCAGCAGTTCATCAGGTTATATCGCCGGGGAGCTGTTTTTT
clone size: few; D gene: NA; V gene: TRBV10-3; J gene: TRBJ2-4; CDR3 protein: CAISETGAKNIQYF; CDR3 DNA: TGTGCCATCAGTGAAACAGGGGCCAAAAACATTCAGTACTTC
clone size: few; D gene: TRBD2; V gene: TRBV11-3; J gene: TRBJ2-1; CDR3 protein: CASSLSGGSYEQFF; CDR3 DNA: TGTGCCAGCAGTCTTAGCGGGGGTTCCTATGAGCAGTTCTTC
clone size: medium-sized; D gene: NA; V gene: TRBV11-3; J gene: TRBJ1-1; CDR3 protein: CASSGRLDTEAFF; CDR3 DNA: TGTGCCAGCAGCGGACGACTAGACACTGAAGCTTTCTTT
clone size: few; D gene: NA; V gene: TRBV28; J gene: TRBJ1-4; CDR3 protein: CANSRERATNEKLFF; CDR3 DNA: TGTGCCAACAGTCGGGAGAGGGCAACTAATGAAAAACTGTTTTTT
clone size: medium-sized; D gene: NA; V gene: TRBV3-1; J gene: TRBJ1-5; CDR3 protein: CASSQDWGNNQPQHF; CDR3 DNA: TGTGCCAGCAGCCAAGACTGGGGGAACAATCAGCCCCAGCATTTT
clone size: medium-sized; D gene: NA; V gene: TRBV12-3/TRBV12-4; J gene: TRBJ1-1; CDR3 protein: CASAATLNTEAFF; CDR3 DNA: TGTGCCAGCGCGGCGACACTCAACACTGAAGCTTTCTTT
clone size: medium-sized; D gene: NA; V gene: TRBV19; J gene: TRBJ1-1; CDR3 protein: CASSVWGNTEAFF; CDR3 DNA: TGTGCCAGTAGTGTCTGGGGTAACACTGAAGCTTTCTTT
clone size: medium-sized; D gene: TRBD2; V gene: TRBV20-1; J gene: TRBJ2-3; CDR3 protein: CSAREGRGTDTQYF; CDR3 DNA: TGCAGTGCTAGAGAAGGGCGGGGGACAGATACGCAGTATTTT
clone size: medium-sized; D gene: NA; V gene: TRBV4-2; J gene: TRBJ2-6; CDR3 protein: CASSSQGNGANVLTF; CDR3 DNA: TGTGCCAGCAGCTCCCAGGGAAATGGGGCCAACGTCCTGACTTTC
clone size: medium-sized; D gene: NA; V gene: TRBV28; J gene: TRBJ1-5; CDR3 protein: CASSIGRPSNQPQHF; CDR3 DNA: TGTGCCAGCAGTATCGGACGGCCTAGCAATCAGCCCCAGCATTTT
clone size: medium-sized; D gene: NA; V gene: TRBV5-1; J gene: TRBJ1-2; CDR3 protein: CASSFGRSLYGYTF; CDR3 DNA: TGCGCCAGCAGCTTTGGCAGATCTCTCTATGGCTACACCTTC
clone size: once; D gene: TRBD1; V gene: TRBV5-5; J gene: TRBJ1-5; CDR3 protein: CASSPSLTQGVSNQPQHF; CDR3 DNA: TGTGCCAGCAGCCCCTCTTTAACACAGGGGGTAAGCAATCAGCCCCAGCATTTT
clone size: NA; D gene: NA; V gene: TRBV28; J gene: TRBJ1-3; CDR3 protein: CASSLGAFGSGNTIYF; CDR3 DNA: TGTGCCAGCAGTTTAGGTGCTTTTGGCTCTGGAAACACCATATATTTT
clone size: NA; D gene: NA; V gene: TRBV12-3/TRBV12-4; J gene: TRBJ2-1; CDR3 protein: CASSLTNQHYNEQFF; CDR3 DNA: TGTGCCAGCAGTTTGACTAATCAACACTACAATGAGCAGTTCTTC
clone size: NA; D gene: NA; V gene: TRBV29-1; J gene: TRBJ1-2; CDR3 protein: CSVELSTVGYYGYTF; CDR3 DNA: TGCAGCGTTGAATTGTCGACAGTTGGGTACTATGGCTACACCTTC
clone size: NA; D gene: NA; V gene: TRBV7-2; J gene: TRBJ2-7; CDR3 protein: CASSLNSGINEQYF; CDR3 DNA: TGTGCCAGCAGCTTAAACTCAGGGATAAACGAGCAGTACTTC
clone size: NA; D gene: TRBD2; V gene: TRBV11-2; J gene: TRBJ2-3; CDR3 protein: CASGRGTSGRWADTQYF; CDR3 DNA: TGTGCCAGCGGTAGAGGGACTAGCGGGAGATGGGCAGATACGCAGTATTTT